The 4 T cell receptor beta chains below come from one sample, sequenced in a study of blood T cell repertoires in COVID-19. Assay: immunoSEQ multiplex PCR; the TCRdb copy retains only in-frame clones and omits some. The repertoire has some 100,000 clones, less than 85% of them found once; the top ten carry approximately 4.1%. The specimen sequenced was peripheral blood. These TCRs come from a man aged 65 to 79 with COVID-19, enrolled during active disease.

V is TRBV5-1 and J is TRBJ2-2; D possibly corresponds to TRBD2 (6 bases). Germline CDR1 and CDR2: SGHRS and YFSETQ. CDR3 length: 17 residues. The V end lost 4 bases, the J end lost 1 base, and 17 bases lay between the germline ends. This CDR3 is CASSRSLSSENTGELFF. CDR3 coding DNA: TGCGCCAGCAGCCGAAGTCTTTCTAGCGAGAACACCGGGGAGCTGTTTTTT.

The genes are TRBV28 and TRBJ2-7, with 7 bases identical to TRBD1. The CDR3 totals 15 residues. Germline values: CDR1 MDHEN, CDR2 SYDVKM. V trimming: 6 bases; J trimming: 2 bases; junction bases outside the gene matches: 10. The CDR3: CASSLARQGPYEQYF. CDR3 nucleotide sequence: TGTGCCAGCAGCCTCGCTAGACAGGGCCCCTACGAGCAGTACTTC.

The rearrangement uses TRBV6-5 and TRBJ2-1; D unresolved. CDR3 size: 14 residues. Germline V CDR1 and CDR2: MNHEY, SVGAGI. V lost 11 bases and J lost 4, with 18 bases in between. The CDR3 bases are TGTGCCCTCTACGACACCCGCTCGTACAATGAGCAGTTCTTC. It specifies CALYDTRSYNEQFF.

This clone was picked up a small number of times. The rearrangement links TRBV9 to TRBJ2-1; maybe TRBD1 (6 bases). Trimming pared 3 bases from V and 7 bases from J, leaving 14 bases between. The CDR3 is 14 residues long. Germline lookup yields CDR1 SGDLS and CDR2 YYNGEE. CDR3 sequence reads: CASSAGQIGNEQFF. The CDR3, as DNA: TGTGCCAGCAGCGCAGGACAGATTGGGAATGAGCAGTTCTTC. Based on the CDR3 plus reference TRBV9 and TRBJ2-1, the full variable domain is DSGVTQTPKHLITATGQRVTLRCSPRSGDLSVYWYQQSLDQGLQFLIQYYNGEERAKGNILERFSAQQFPDLHSELNLSSLELGDSALYFCASSAGQIGNEQFFGPGTRLTVL.